This T cell receptor (beta chain) appears in the sequencing data of a study of identical twins. Overall study results and limits: Modelling underestimated the level of out-of-frame TCR alpha sharing observed in monozygotic twins. Insertions were reduced in abundant cord blood beta clonotypes but not in memory repertoires.

The V end was cut by 8 bases, the J end by 5 bases, with 9 bases between. CDR3 length: 12 amino acids. In germline, CDR1 is SGHVS, CDR2 FQNEAQ. This clonotype has only a few counts. What it binds is not known. A single record per CDR3 protein comes from TCRdb applying MiXCR to the 5' RACE reads. The repertoire holds nearly 900,000 distinct CDR3 sequences, with around 12% as singletons. These data were also filed under a second study, of yellow fever vaccine responses in identical twins. That report adds: As reported, the vaccine T cell response of twins seemed partly convergent and partly personalized.

The source material was PBMCs. This chain uses TRBV7-8 with TRBJ1-4; weak D call: TRBD1 (5 bases). This TCR came from a woman aged 18-29 years in good health. The CDR3 DNA is TGTGCCAGCGGCAGGACAAATGAAAAACTGTTTTTT. Its protein product is CASGRTNEKLFF.